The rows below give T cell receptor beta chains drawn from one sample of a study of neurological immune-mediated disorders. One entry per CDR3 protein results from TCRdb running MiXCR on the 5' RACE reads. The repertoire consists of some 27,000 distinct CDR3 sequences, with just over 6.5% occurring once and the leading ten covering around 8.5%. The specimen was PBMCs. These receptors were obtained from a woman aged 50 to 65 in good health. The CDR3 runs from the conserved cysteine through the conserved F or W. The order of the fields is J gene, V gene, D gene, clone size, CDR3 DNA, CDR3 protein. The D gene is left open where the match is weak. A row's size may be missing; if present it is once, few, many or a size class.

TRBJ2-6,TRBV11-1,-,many,TGTGCCAGCAGCTCAGGCAGGGCCCCCGGGGCCAACGTCCTGACTTTC,CASSSGRAPGANVLTF
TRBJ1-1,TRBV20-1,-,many,TGCAGTGCTAGAGTTTCGAGTTCCTACACTGAAGCTTTCTTT,CSARVSSSYTEAFF
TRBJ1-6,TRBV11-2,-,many,TGTGCCAGCAGCTTAGAATCGGGTTCACCCCTCCACTTT,CASSLESGSPLHF
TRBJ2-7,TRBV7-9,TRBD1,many,TGTGCCAGCAGCTTTAGGGGACAGGGCGACGAGCAGTACTTC,CASSFRGQGDEQYF
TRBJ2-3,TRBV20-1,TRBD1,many,TGCAGTGTTACGGACAGGGGGGCGGGCTTTAGCACAGATACGCAGTATTTT,CSVTDRGAGFSTDTQYF
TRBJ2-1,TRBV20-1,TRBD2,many,TGCAGTGCTAGAGCAACTAGCGTAGATGAGCAGTTCTTC,CSARATSVDEQFF
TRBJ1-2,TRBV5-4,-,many,TGTGCCAGCAGCCCGGCGAAAGTCTATGGCTACACCTTC,CASSPAKVYGYTF
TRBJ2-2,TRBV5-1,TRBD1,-,TGCGCCAGCAGGTTCGGACAGGTGAACACCGGGGAGCTGTTTTTT,CASRFGQVNTGELFF
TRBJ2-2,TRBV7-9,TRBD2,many,TGTGCCAGCAGCTTAGTGACTAGCGGGAACACCGGGGAGCTGTTTTTT,CASSLVTSGNTGELFF
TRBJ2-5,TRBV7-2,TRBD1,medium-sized,TGTGCCAGCAGCTTAGAAGTCGGCAGGGGGTCGGAGACCCAGTACTTC,CASSLEVGRGSETQYF
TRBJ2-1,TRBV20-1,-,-,TGCAGTGCTAGAGATCGGGGTCCCGATGAGCAGTTCTTC,CSARDRGPDEQFF
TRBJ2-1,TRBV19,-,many,TGTGCCAGTAGTTTCTCCAAGGCCAATTACAATGAGCAGTTCTTC,CASSFSKANYNEQFF
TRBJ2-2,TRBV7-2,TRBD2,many,TGTGCCAGCAGCTTATATGGCGGGGGGGCAACCGGGGAGCTGTTTTTT,CASSLYGGGATGELFF
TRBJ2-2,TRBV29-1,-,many,TGCAGCGTTGGAGGGCTCCTAACCGGGGAGCTGTTTTTT,CSVGGLLTGELFF
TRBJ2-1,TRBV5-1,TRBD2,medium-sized,TGCGCCAGCAGCTTGGCTGGCGGGGGCTACAATGAGCAGTTCTTC,CASSLAGGGYNEQFF
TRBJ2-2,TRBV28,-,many,TGTGCCAGCAGTTACGGAACCGGGGAGCTGTTTTTT,CASSYGTGELFF
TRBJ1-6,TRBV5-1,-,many,TGCGCCAGCAGCTTGGGGACGGCAAATTCACCCCTCCACTTT,CASSLGTANSPLHF
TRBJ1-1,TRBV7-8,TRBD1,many,TGTGCCAGCAGGGCGAGCATTCAGGGGGCCACTGAAGCTTTCTTT,CASRASIQGATEAFF
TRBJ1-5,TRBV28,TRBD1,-,TGTGCCAGCAGTTCGACAGGGGGCCATCAGCCCCAGCATTTT,CASSSTGGHQPQHF
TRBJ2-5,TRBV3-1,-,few,TGTGCCAGCAGCCAAGGCCAAACGGGCCTCCCTCCGGAGACCCAGTACTTC,CASSQGQTGLPPETQYF
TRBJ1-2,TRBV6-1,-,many,TGTGCCAGCAGCGGACACAACTATGGCTACACCTTC,CASSGHNYGYTF
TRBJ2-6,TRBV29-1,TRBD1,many,TGCAGCGTTGGCCGGGACAGGGGCACTTTAGGGGCCAACGTCCTGACTTTC,CSVGRDRGTLGANVLTF
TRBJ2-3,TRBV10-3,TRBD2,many,TGTGCCATCAGCTCTACTAGCGGGGGAGGCACAGATACGCAGTATTTT,CAISSTSGGGTDTQYF
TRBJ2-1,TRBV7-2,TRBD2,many,TGTGCCAGCAGCTTGGGACTAGCGAGCAATGAGCAGTTCTTC,CASSLGLASNEQFF
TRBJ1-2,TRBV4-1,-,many,TGCGCCAGCAGCCCGGTGGGGTCGGGCTATGGCTACACCTTC,CASSPVGSGYGYTF
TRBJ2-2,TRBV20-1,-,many,TGCAGTGCTAGGACGGGCGCTGTCGGCGTCACCGGGGAGCTGTTTTTT,CSARTGAVGVTGELFF
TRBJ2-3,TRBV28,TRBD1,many,TGTGCCAGCAGTTTACGGTTAACGGGACAGGGGGCAGATACGCAGTATTTT,CASSLRLTGQGADTQYF
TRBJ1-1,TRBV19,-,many,TGTGCCAGTAGTACCCAGGGGAAGTTCGCTGAAGCTTTCTTT,CASSTQGKFAEAFF
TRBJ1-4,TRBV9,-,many,TGTGCCAGCAGCCCCAGGGGCGGCCGTGAAAAACTGTTTTTT,CASSPRGGREKLFF
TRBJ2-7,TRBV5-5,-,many,TGTGCCAGCAGTTCCTCGTACCAGGGTGTCTACGAGCAGTACTTC,CASSSSYQGVYEQYF
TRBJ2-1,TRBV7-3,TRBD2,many,TGTGCCAGCAGCCCACATAGCGCGGGAGTTCTCAATGAGCAGTTCTTC,CASSPHSAGVLNEQFF
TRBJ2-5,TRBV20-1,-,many,TGCAGTGCTAGCTGGCAAGAGACCCAGTACTTC,CSASWQETQYF
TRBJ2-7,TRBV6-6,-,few,TGTGCCAGCAATAAAGGGGGACGGTTCGAGCAGTACTTC,CASNKGGRFEQYF
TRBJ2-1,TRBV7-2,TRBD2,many,TGTGCCAGCAGCTTAGCGCTGGGCGGGAGGATCGACAATGAGCAGTTCTTC,CASSLALGGRIDNEQFF
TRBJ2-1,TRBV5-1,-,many,TGCGCCAGCAGCACAGGGAGAGCCCAGGATGAGCAGTTCTTC,CASSTGRAQDEQFF
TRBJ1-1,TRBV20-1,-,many,TGCAGTGCTAGAGATACACAGGGCGAAGCTTTCTTT,CSARDTQGEAFF
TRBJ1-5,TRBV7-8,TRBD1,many,TGTGCCAGCAGGGGGACAGGGGGCAATCAGCCCCAGCATTTT,CASRGTGGNQPQHF
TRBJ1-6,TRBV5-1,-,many,TGCGCCAGCAGCTTTGGCGATCTCCTAAATTCACCCCTCCACTTT,CASSFGDLLNSPLHF
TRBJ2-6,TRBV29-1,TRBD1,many,TGCAGCGTGGGGACAGGGCCTGGGGCCAACGTCCTGACTTTC,CSVGTGPGANVLTF
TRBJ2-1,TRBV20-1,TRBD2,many,TGCAGTCCCGAGACTAGCGGGGGACCGTTCAGGAATGAGCAGTTCTTC,CSPETSGGPFRNEQFF
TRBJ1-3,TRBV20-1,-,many,TGCAGTGCCCGGGGGTCGGGGTCTGGAAACACCATATATTTT,CSARGSGSGNTIYF
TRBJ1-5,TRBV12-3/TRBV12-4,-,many,TGTGCCAGCAGGGAAATGATGGGGTATAGCAATCAGCCCCAGCATTTT,CASREMMGYSNQPQHF
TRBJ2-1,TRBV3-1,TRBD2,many,TGTGCCAGCAGCCCTTTGCGGGGGTCCTACAATGAGCAGTTCTTC,CASSPLRGSYNEQFF
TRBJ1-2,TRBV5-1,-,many,TGCGCCAGCAGCTTGGGTCGAAACTATGGCTACACCTTC,CASSLGRNYGYTF
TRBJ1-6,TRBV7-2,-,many,TGTGCCAGCAGCTTAGGCGTTAATTCACCCCTCCACTTT,CASSLGVNSPLHF
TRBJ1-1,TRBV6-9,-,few,TGTGCCAGCAGCTCCACAACGATAGCGAACACTGAAGCTTTCTTT,CASSSTTIANTEAFF
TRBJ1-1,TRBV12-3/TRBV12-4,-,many,TGTGCCAGCAGCCTCGACAGAACGAACACTGAAGCTTTCTTT,CASSLDRTNTEAFF